This TCR beta chain appears in the sequencing data of a study of patients and donors after allogeneic stem cell transplantation. Germline V gene sequence: CDR1 SGHVS, CDR2 FNYEAQ. This CDR3 contains 17 residues. V was clipped by 4 bases and J by 6 bases, with 23 bases between them. Each CDR3 protein gets one entry after TCRdb re-called the RT-PCR reads with MiXCR. This table holds about a million distinct CDR3 sequences, approximately 19% found once. This TCR came from a human donor who was either an allogeneic HSCT recipient or a stem cell or donor lymphocyte infusion donor (not recorded which). It is not recorded whose cells these are; they may come from a transplant donor. Sequenced sample: blood, either unsorted or a sorted T cell fraction (not recorded which). The chain has TRBV7-6 and TRBJ2-3; D is unresolved. CDR3 sequence reads: CASSSRYRGFPQDTQYF. The CDR3 DNA reads as TGTGCCAGCAGCTCCCGGTACAGAGGATTCCCCCAGGATACGCAGTATTTT.